These 32 T cell receptor beta chains were sequenced from one sample in a study of shared clonotypes between healthy human individuals. Profiling relied on immunoSEQ multiplex PCR, and the TCRdb table lists in-frame clones only, not all of them. Among approximately 2,000,000 clones listed, approximately 90% were seen once. Sequenced sample: naive CD4+ T cells from PBMCs. As for subset: CD45RA+ positively selected. These receptors came from a man in his late teens or twenties in good health. Some clones in this sample may be carry-over from other donors' samples.

Here the CDR3 DNA reads TGTGCCAGCAGCCCCCGCTCAGGGGACTACGGCACAGATACGCAGTATTTT. Protein: CASSPRSGDYGTDTQYF. V and J are TRBV7-9 and TRBJ2-3; D is possibly TRBD2 (7 bases). Germline CDR1 reads SEHNR; CDR2 reads FQNEAQ (reference sequence). The CDR3 runs to 17 residues. Trimming took 5 bases from V and 1 from J, leaving 19 bases between them.

This chain joins TRBV6-1 and TRBJ2-4; either TRBD1 or TRBD2 may supply D (5 bases each). The length of the CDR3 is 17 residues. Trimming left V 3 bases short and J 0 bases short, with 15 bases between. The germline CDR1 and CDR2 sequences are MNHNS and SASEGT. CDR3 sequence: CASSDIRDLLAKNIQYF. The CDR3 DNA sequence: TGTGCCAGCAGTGATATCAGGGACCTACTAGCCAAAAACATTCAGTACTTC.

This clone was detected a few times. The chain links TRBV7-2 to TRBJ1-1; D is ambiguous. The V gene lost 2 bases and the J gene lost 3 bases, with 10 bases spanning the gap. The CDR3 contains 14 residues. Germline CDR1 reads SGHTA; CDR2 reads FQGNSA. The CDR3 region is CASSLQSRDTEAFF. The CDR3 DNA is TGTGCCAGCAGCTTACAATCGAGGGACACTGAAGCTTTCTTT.

The sample holds a few counts of this clone. The chain links TRBV29-1 to TRBJ1-5, with D possibly TRBD1 on 5 matching bases. CDR1 and CDR2 from the germline V gene are SQVTM and ANQGSEA. This CDR3 has 13 residues. V was clipped by 1 base and J by 4 bases, with 8 bases between them. CDR3 DNA sequence: TGCAGCGTTGAAGTACAGGTAAATCAGCCCCAGCATTTT. Its protein product is CSVEVQVNQPQHF.

The chain employs TRBV5-1 and TRBJ2-2, with no clear D. The CDR3 length is 15 residues. Germline lookup yields CDR1 SGHRS and CDR2 YFSETQ. V was trimmed by 0 bases and J by 4 bases, leaving 10 bases between them. This chain's CDR3 is CASSLVSRTTGELFF. The CDR3 coding sequence is TGCGCCAGCAGCTTGGTATCCAGGACCACCGGGGAGCTGTTTTTT.

The CDR3 DNA reads TGCGCCAGCAGCTTGGCCCCAGGGACCGGGGAGCTGTTTTTT. Amino acid sequence: CASSLAPGTGELFF. The chain couples TRBV5-1 to TRBJ2-2, with a possible D match to TRBD1 (5 bases). The CDR3 extends over 14 amino acids. The V gene lost 0 bases and the J gene lost 5 bases, with 8 bases spanning the gap. CDR1 and CDR2 from the germline V gene are SGHRS and YFSETQ. Full variable domain (rest looked up from reference TRBV5-1 and TRBJ2-2): KAGVTQTPRYLIKTRGQQVTLSCSPISGHRSVSWYQQTPGQGLQFLFEYFSETQRNKGNFPGRFSGRQFSNSRSEMNVSTLELGDSALYLCASSLAPGTGELFFGEGSRLTVL.

The rearrangement joins TRBV5-4 to TRBJ1-3; D perhaps matches TRBD1 (6 bases). The CDR3 spans 16 residues. The germline V gene has CDR1 SGHNT and CDR2 YYREEE (reference sequence). Trimming left V 4 bases short and J 1 base short, with 15 bases between. CDR3 sequence reads: CASSVGHPPSGNTIYF. CDR3 in DNA: TGTGCCAGCAGCGTGGGACATCCACCGTCTGGAAACACCATATATTTT.

The rearrangement uses TRBV29-1 and TRBJ2-7, with D possibly being TRBD1 or TRBD2 (5 bases each). Germline CDR1 and CDR2: SQVTM and ANQGSEA. The CDR3 length is 12 residues. The germline V and J ends were trimmed by 4 bases and 7 bases, with 14 bases remaining between them. The CDR3 is CSVGFTGGEQYF. The CDR3 DNA follows: TGCAGCGTTGGATTTACAGGCGGGGAGCAGTACTTC.

The DNA for the CDR3 is TGTGCCAGCAGCTACAGGGTTCCCAACACTGAAGCTTTCTTT. Amino acid sequence: CASSYRVPNTEAFF. The rearrangement links TRBV7-2 to TRBJ1-1; possible D gene TRBD1, 6 bases. Trimming removed 4 bases at V and 2 bases at J, with 11 bases between. The CDR3 is 14 residues long. Germline CDR1 is SGHTA and CDR2 is FQGNSA. The variable domain in full, completed from reference TRBV7-2 and TRBJ1-1, reads GAGVSQSPSNKVTEKGKDVELRCDPISGHTALYWYRQSLGQGLEFLIYFQGNSAPDKSGLPSDRFSAERTGGSVSTLTIQRTQQEDSAVYLCASSYRVPNTEAFFGQGTRLTVV.

With respect to this clone: This same CDR3 is encoded by further DNA sequences in the sample. The rearrangement joins TRBV7-9 to TRBJ2-7; D gene uncertain. Trimming stripped 2 bases from V and 4 bases from J, with 3 bases between. This CDR3 is 11 amino acids long. CDR1 SEHNR and CDR2 FQNEAQ come from the germline V gene (reference sequence). The CDR3 sequence is CASSLLYEQYF. The CDR3 DNA follows: TGTGCCAGCAGCTTACTATACGAGCAGTACTTC.

The chain has TRBV28 and TRBJ1-2; D unclear. This CDR3 is built from 14 residues. CDR1 and CDR2 from the germline V gene are MDHEN and SYDVKM. V lost 3 bases to trimming and J lost 6 bases, with 14 bases between them. CDR3 amino acids: CASSFVGYQDGYTF. The CDR3 DNA follows: TGTGCCAGCAGTTTTGTAGGGTATCAAGATGGCTACACCTTC.

As for this clone: The sample holds other DNA sequences that translate to the same CDR3. The rearrangement uses TRBV2 and TRBJ1-5; D unclear. Germline values: CDR1 SNHLY, CDR2 FYNNEI. The V gene lost 0 bases and the J gene lost 2 bases, with 5 bases spanning the gap. This CDR3 is built from 14 residues. The CDR3 region is CASSEARGNQPQHF. CDR3 nucleotides: TGTGCCAGCAGTGAAGCCCGGGGCAATCAGCCCCAGCATTTT.

CDR3 sequence (DNA): TGTGCCAGCAGTTTCAGCCAGTCCTATGGCTACACCTTC. It codes for CASSFSQSYGYTF. This chain connects TRBV27 to TRBJ1-2; D unclear. Trimming pared 3 bases from V and 4 bases from J, leaving 9 bases between. Germline V gene lookup returns CDR1 MNHEY and CDR2 SMNVEV (reference sequence). This CDR3 region has 13 residues.

The chain recombines TRBV6-1 with TRBJ1-2; D might be TRBD1 (6 bases). V was pared by 6 bases and J by 5 bases, with 13 bases between. The CDR3 contains 13 residues. Germline CDR1 MNHNS, CDR2 SASEGT. The CDR3 DNA reads as TGTGCCAGCAGCCCGGGGGGGCCGTATGGCTACACCTTC. Its translation is CASSPGGPYGYTF.

V gene TRBV7-9 combines with J gene TRBJ2-5; 7 positions agree with TRBD1. The CDR3 contains 14 residues. V was pared by 5 bases and J by 7 bases, with 10 bases of the junction left unmatched. Germline V gene lookup returns CDR1 SEHNR and CDR2 FQNEAQ (reference sequence). CDR3 amino acids: CASSPSANRGTQYF. The CDR3 nucleotides are TGTGCCAGCAGCCCCTCGGCTAACAGGGGGACCCAGTACTTC.

The J gene is TRBJ1-1, the V gene TRBV16; D may be TRBD1 (5 bases). CDR1 is KGHSY, CDR2 FQNENV, per germline. The germline V and J ends were trimmed by 1 base and 1 base, with 10 bases remaining between them. This CDR3 is 15 amino acids long. This CDR3 is CASSQLGLKNTEAFF. The CDR3 region has the DNA TGTGCCAGCAGCCAATTGGGACTCAAGAACACTGAAGCTTTCTTT. The full variable domain, with the rest looked up from reference TRBV16 and TRBJ1-1, is GEEVAQTPKHLVRGEGQKAKLYCAPIKGHSYVFWYQQVLKNEFKFLISFQNENVFDETGMPKERFSAKCLPNSPCSLEIQATKLEDSAVYFCASSQLGLKNTEAFFGQGTRLTVV.

The chain has TRBV9 and TRBJ2-7; D is perhaps TRBD2 (5 bases). Germline-derived CDR1 and CDR2 are SGDLS and YYNGEE. The ends were cut back, 0 bases at V and 2 bases at J, with 12 bases in the middle. The CDR3 is made up of 15 amino acids. The CDR3 region is CASSVDGLHPYEQYF. As DNA, the CDR3 is TGTGCCAGCAGCGTAGACGGACTCCACCCCTACGAGCAGTACTTC.

This chain uses TRBV5-1 with TRBJ1-1; D might be TRBD1 (5 bases). Germline V gene lookup returns CDR1 SGHRS and CDR2 YFSETQ. CDR3 length: 17 amino acids. Trimming removed 0 bases from V and 1 base from J, with 16 bases in between. CDR3 loop: CASSLDFTGQGNTEAFF. The CDR3 coding sequence is TGCGCCAGCAGCTTGGATTTTACCGGGCAGGGGAACACTGAAGCTTTCTTT.

The genes are TRBV28 and TRBJ1-2; a weak D match, TRBD1 (6 bases). Looked up from germline, CDR1 is MDHEN and CDR2 is SYDVKM. The length of the CDR3 is 14 residues. V lost 6 bases to trimming and J lost 3 bases, with 14 bases between them. In DNA form, the CDR3 reads TGTGCCAGCAGGCCTACAGGGCCCTACTATGGCTACACCTTC. This sequence encodes CASRPTGPYYGYTF.

The rearrangement joins TRBV28 to TRBJ2-6; D is ambiguous. The CDR3 has 14 amino acids. The V end lost 0 bases, the J end lost 4 bases, and 4 bases lay between the germline ends. Germline V gene lookup returns CDR1 MDHEN and CDR2 SYDVKM. The CDR3, as DNA: TGTGCCAGCAGTTTATGGGCCGGGGCCAACGTCCTGACTTTC. Translating gives CASSLWAGANVLTF.

This chain uses TRBV18 with TRBJ1-3, with 8 bases identical to TRBD1. V shed 4 bases and J 1 base; nucleotides not matched to a gene: 6. CDR1 is KGHSH and CDR2 is LQKENI in the germline V gene. The CDR3 sequence is 16 residues long. DNA for the CDR3: TGTGCCAGCTCACTCGTTACAGGGGGTTCTGGAAACACCATATATTTT. Its translation is CASSLVTGGSGNTIYF.

The chain is built from TRBV4-1 and TRBJ2-2; the D gene could be TRBD1 or TRBD2 (5 bases each). The CDR3 is made up of 15 amino acids. Germline V CDR1 and CDR2: MGHRA, YSYEKL. Between the trimmed V and J ends, which lost 1 base and 4 bases, there was a span of 10 bases. CDR3 nucleotides: TGCGCCAGCAGCCAAGGGGACGAGATCACCGGGGAGCTGTTTTTT. This sequence encodes CASSQGDEITGELFF.

The rearrangement links TRBV7-3 to TRBJ2-2; no clear D gene. This CDR3 is built from 14 residues. From germline, CDR1 is SGHTA and CDR2 FQGTGA. Trimming took off 5 bases at V and 4 bases at J, with 11 bases between the two ends. As DNA, the CDR3 is TGTGCCAGCAGCCAAGTCGTCGGCACCGGGGAGCTGTTTTTT. This sequence encodes CASSQVVGTGELFF.

The chain has TRBV6-5 and TRBJ1-2; the D gene is possibly TRBD1 (6 bases). The CDR3 is 15 residues long. The ends were cut back, 4 bases at V and 4 bases at J, with 16 bases in the middle. Germline lookup yields CDR1 MNHEY and CDR2 SVGAGI. This CDR3 is CASSLQGLARYGYTF. CDR3 nucleotides: TGTGCCAGCAGTTTACAGGGACTAGCACGCTATGGCTACACCTTC.

V gene TRBV13 combines with J gene TRBJ2-7, with 12 bases fitting TRBD2. The trim removed 1 base at V and 6 bases at J, leaving 7 bases unmatched. The germline V gene encodes CDR1 PRHDT and CDR2 FYEKMQ (reference sequence). This CDR3 is built from 16 residues. The CDR3 DNA reads TGTGCCAGCAGCTTAGACTCTAGCGGGAGGGCTGCCGAGCAGTACTTC. Its translation is CASSLDSSGRAAEQYF. The complete variable domain, with remaining parts taken from reference TRBV13 and TRBJ2-7, reads AAGVIQSPRHLIKEKRETATLKCYPIPRHDTVYWYQQGPGQDPQFLISFYEKMQSDKGSIPDRFSAQQFSDYHSELNMSSLELGDSALYFCASSLDSSGRAAEQYFGPGTRLTVT.

V usage is TRBV30 and J usage is TRBJ2-7; D is perhaps TRBD1 (5 bases). CDR3 length: 13 amino acids. V was clipped by 3 bases and J by 3 bases, with 12 bases between them. Looked up from germline, CDR1 is GTSNPN and CDR2 is SVGIG (reference sequence). The CDR3 sequence: CAWRKGMRYEQYF. CDR3 DNA sequence: TGTGCCTGGAGAAAGGGGATGCGCTACGAGCAGTACTTC.

This chain uses TRBV27 with TRBJ1-1; D may be TRBD1 (5 bases). The CDR3 length is 14 residues. Trimming cost V 3 bases and J 2 bases, with 10 bases left between them. CDR1 is MNHEY and CDR2 is SMNVEV in the germline V gene (reference sequence). CDR3 coding DNA: TGTGCCAGCAGTTTTAATGGGGGAAACACTGAAGCTTTCTTT. Protein sequence: CASSFNGGNTEAFF.

The chain employs TRBV6-6 and TRBJ1-1; D gene unclear. Deletions cut 0 bases from V and 3 bases from J, with 8 bases between. Germline CDR1 is MNHNY and CDR2 is SVGAGI (reference sequence). The CDR3 runs 14 residues. CDR3 amino acids: CASSYSTPDTEAFF. In DNA, the CDR3 is TGTGCCAGCAGTTACTCGACTCCGGACACTGAAGCTTTCTTT.

The chain carries TRBV11-1 and TRBJ2-7, with D unresolved. CDR1 and CDR2 from the germline V gene are SGHAT and FQDESV (reference sequence). The CDR3 totals 12 residues. V lost 5 bases, J lost 0 bases, and 5 bases lay in between. CDR3 sequence reads: CASSSNSYEQYF. The CDR3 nucleotides are TGTGCCAGCAGCAGTAACTCCTACGAGCAGTACTTC.

The chain uses TRBV7-2 and TRBJ2-5, with D tentatively TRBD2 (6 bases). V gave up 1 base and J gave up 1 base, with 13 bases separating them. CDR1 is SGHTA and CDR2 is FQGNSA in the germline V gene. The CDR3 totals 16 residues. CDR3 DNA sequence: TGTGCCAGCAGCTTAGATGGCGGGACTGTCCAAGAGACCCAGTACTTC. Translated, it gives CASSLDGGTVQETQYF.

This chain connects TRBV14 to TRBJ1-1; no definite D call. This CDR3 has 13 residues. The germline gives CDR1 SGHDN, CDR2 FVKESK. V gave up 5 bases and J gave up 5 bases, with 12 bases separating them. CDR3 in DNA: TGTGCCAGCAGCTCCCAGGTCGTGACTGAAGCTTTCTTT. This translates into CASSSQVVTEAFF.

This clone showed up just a few times. The V gene is TRBV2, the J gene TRBJ1-5; D unresolved. There are 15 residues in the CDR3. Germline CDR1 SNHLY, CDR2 FYNNEI. V lost 4 bases and J lost 2, with 12 bases in between. The CDR3 DNA reads TGTGCCAGCAGTGCCCCTGGGCAGCGCAATCAGCCCCAGCATTTT. Translating gives CASSAPGQRNQPQHF.